The entry below describes one TCR beta chain. This record comes from a study of blood T cell repertoires in COVID-19. The CDR3 totals 13 residues. Trimming removed 3 bases at V and 5 bases at J, with 11 bases between. CDR1 is SGHNT, CDR2 YYREEE, per germline (reference sequence). Profiled with immunoSEQ multiplex PCR; TCRdb holds only in-frame clones, not every one. The sample has some 70,000 clones; 65% to 80% are singletons. This chain connects TRBV5-4 to TRBJ2-5, with D possibly TRBD2 on 5 matching bases. Specimen: peripheral blood. This sequence originates from a woman aged 45 to 65 with acute or convalescent COVID-19. The chain's CDR3 is CASSSQGGETQYF. In DNA form, the CDR3 reads TGTGCCAGCAGCTCTCAAGGCGGGGAGACCCAGTACTTC.